Shown below are 31 T cell receptor beta chains from a single sample sequenced in a study of cytomegalovirus exposure and HLA in healthy donors. Researchers ran the PCR with 60 Vbeta and 13 Jbeta primers. Produced via immunoSEQ multiplex PCR; TCRdb's table is partial and in-frame only. The repertoire includes around 40,000 clones, about nine tenths of them detected once, and roughly 8% sits in the top ten. Source material: PBMCs. These receptors were obtained from a middle-aged woman in good health and CMV-seropositive.

The chain has TRBV27 and TRBJ2-7; TRBD1 aligns across 8 bases. The J segment lost 4 bases and the V segment lost 2 bases, leaving 16 bases of the junction unmatched. The length of the CDR3 is 18 residues. Germline CDR1 reads MNHEY; CDR2 reads SMNVEV (reference sequence). The CDR3 here is CASSLGASADRVGYEQYF. The CDR3 nucleotides are TGTGCCAGCAGTTTAGGGGCCTCGGCGGACAGGGTCGGTTACGAGCAGTACTTC.

The chain is built from TRBV6-1 and TRBJ2-5, with 9 nucleotides matching TRBD2. The CDR3 consists of 14 residues. V lost 7 bases to trimming and J lost 2 bases; unmatched junction nucleotides: 5. Germline V gene sequence: CDR1 MNHNS, CDR2 SASEGT. CDR3 DNA: TGTGCCAGCATCCCTAGCGGGGTGCAAGAGACCCAGTACTTC. This encodes CASIPSGVQETQYF.

The J gene is TRBJ2-4, the V gene TRBV5-4, with TRBD2 matching 14 bases. V lost 1 base to trimming and J lost 1 base; unmatched junction nucleotides: 1. The CDR3 contains 17 residues. Germline values: CDR1 SGHNT, CDR2 YYREEE (reference sequence). CDR3 sequence (DNA): TGTGCCAGCAGCTTGAGGACTAGCGGGGGGGCCAAAAACATTCAGTACTTC. Amino acid sequence: CASSLRTSGGAKNIQYF.

V gene TRBV30 combines with J gene TRBJ2-3; 9 bases fit TRBD2. The germline V gene encodes CDR1 GTSNPN and CDR2 SVGIG (reference sequence). After removal of 0 bases from V and 6 bases from J, the junction contained 4 bases not matched to a gene. The CDR3 consists of 14 residues. CDR3 nucleotide sequence: TGTGCCTGGAGTGTGGGCGGGGGGGCTGATACGCAGTATTTT. Its translation is CAWSVGGGADTQYF.

The chain is built from TRBV5-1 and TRBJ2-4, with TRBD1 as a possible D gene (6 bases). This CDR3 region has 14 residues. V lost 0 bases and J 9 bases, leaving 13 bases between the germline ends. The germline V gene encodes CDR1 SGHRS and CDR2 YFSETQ. CDR3 residues: CASSLEGDRGIQYF. The CDR3 nucleotides read TGCGCCAGCAGCTTGGAGGGGGACCGCGGCATTCAGTACTTC.

This chain links TRBV5-1 with TRBJ1-2; TRBD1 matches at 9 bases. This CDR3 region has 13 residues. The V gene's germline CDR1 is SGHRS and CDR2 YFSETQ. With 4 bases clipped from V and 7 bases from J, the junction kept 5 bases outside the gene matches. CDR3 DNA sequence: TGCGCCAGCAGCAGGGGACAGGGTAGTGGCTACACCTTC. Translated, it gives CASSRGQGSGYTF.

This clone has more than one count but fewer than ten. V is TRBV19 and J is TRBJ1-1; D call uncertain. V was cut by 8 bases and J by 4 bases, with 8 bases left in between. Germline values: CDR1 LNHDA, CDR2 SQIVND (reference sequence). CDR3 length equals 11 residues. Here the CDR3 reads CASRRGTEAFF. Here the CDR3 DNA reads TGTGCCAGTCGGCGGGGCACTGAAGCTTTCTTT.

The chain employs TRBV21-1 and TRBJ1-1; TRBD1, the D gene given by the table, was not confirmed from the DNA. TRBV21-1 counts as a pseudogene. This CDR3 is 11 amino acids long. CDR3 sequence reads: CATGECTEAFF. The CDR3 nucleotides read TGTGCCACAGGGGAATGTACTGAAGCTTTCTTT.

The chain's CDR3 is CASSYLGTSNTEAFF. DNA for the CDR3: TGTGCCAGCAGTTACTTAGGGACATCGAACACTGAAGCTTTCTTT. The chain links TRBV6-5 to TRBJ1-1; the D gene is possibly TRBD1 (6 bases). CDR3 length equals 15 residues. Germline V CDR1 and CDR2: MNHEY, SVGAGI. Trimming cost V 1 base and J 1 base, with 10 bases left between them.

V gene TRBV4-2 combines with J gene TRBJ2-3; 8 positions agree with TRBD2. CDR1 and CDR2 from the germline V gene are LGHNA and YNFKEQ. The CDR3 contains 16 residues. The ends lost 3 bases at V and 2 bases at J; junction bases unmatched: 7. CDR3 amino acids: CASSQTRGGNTDTQYF. The CDR3 region has the DNA TGTGCCAGCAGCCAGACTCGGGGGGGGAACACAGATACGCAGTATTTT.

The V gene is TRBV5-1, the J gene TRBJ2-2; 8 bases are shared with TRBD2. This CDR3 spans 19 amino acids. Unmatched junction bases numbered 15, after V lost 2 bases and J lost 3 bases. CDR1 SGHRS and CDR2 YFSETQ come from the germline V gene. DNA of the CDR3: TGCGCCAGCAGCTTTCCCGGGACTAGTAACAACGGGGACACCGGGGAGCTGTTTTTT. Translated: CASSFPGTSNNGDTGELFF.

The chain uses TRBV30 and TRBJ1-3; D gene uncertain. Looked up from germline, CDR1 is GTSNPN and CDR2 is SVGIG (reference sequence). Trimming shortened V by 4 bases and J by 3 bases, and 7 bases separated the two germline ends. The CDR3 has 12 residues. The CDR3 reads CAWKRSGNTIYF. DNA for the CDR3: TGTGCCTGGAAAAGGAGTGGAAACACCATATATTTT.

CDR3 loop: CASSQASGWAFEAFF. The DNA for the CDR3 is TGCGCCAGCAGCCAAGCGTCAGGGTGGGCCTTTGAAGCTTTCTTT. The V gene is TRBV4-1, the J gene TRBJ1-1, with D possibly matching TRBD1 (5 bases). Between the trimmed V and J ends, which lost 1 base and 7 bases, there was a span of 16 bases. The CDR3 is 15 amino acids. CDR1 is MGHRA and CDR2 is YSYEKL in the germline V gene.

DNA of the CDR3: TGCGCCAGCAGCCTCGGACTAGCGGGTGCGTCTAGCACAGATACGCAGTATTTT. Protein: CASSLGLAGASSTDTQYF. The chain combines TRBV5-1 with TRBJ2-3; 11 nucleotides align to TRBD2. Germline CDR1 is SGHRS and CDR2 is YFSETQ. Trimming cost V 4 bases and J 0 bases; bases outside gene matches: 10. CDR3 length: 18 residues.

The CDR3 region has the DNA TGCGCCAGCAGCCAACTCCCGGGACTAGCGGGCTCATCCTACAATGAGCAGTTCTTC. Encoded protein: CASSQLPGLAGSSYNEQFF. The chain has TRBV4-1 and TRBJ2-1; 12 nucleotides line up with TRBD2. CDR1 is MGHRA and CDR2 is YSYEKL in the germline V gene. V gave up 2 bases and J gave up 1 base; unmatched junction bases: 9. CDR3 length: 19 residues.

This sequence joins TRBV6-1 and TRBJ2-5, with 7 bases matching TRBD1. V lost 4 bases and J lost 9; bases outside the gene matches: 11. There are 14 residues in the CDR3. Germline V lookup: CDR1 MNHNS, CDR2 SASEGT. This CDR3 is CASSAGQESSSQYF. The CDR3 DNA follows: TGTGCCAGCAGTGCAGGACAGGAGTCCAGTTCCCAGTACTTC.

This chain connects TRBV4-1 to TRBJ2-7, with D perhaps TRBD1 (5 bases). The CDR3 spans 13 residues. With 3 bases removed from V and 5 bases from J, the gap between germline ends came to 11 bases. The germline CDR1 and CDR2 sequences are MGHRA and YSYEKL. This CDR3 reads CASSQAWGDEQYF. The CDR3 region has the DNA TGCGCCAGCAGCCAGGCCTGGGGCGACGAGCAGTACTTC.

The chain joins TRBV7-2 to TRBJ1-1, with D maybe TRBD1 (5 bases). There are 13 residues in the CDR3. Per germline, CDR1 SGHTA and CDR2 FQGNSA. The V and J ends lost 5 bases and 6 bases respectively, with 13 bases between them. The DNA for the CDR3 is TGTGCCAGCAGCACCCGCGGGACGGCTGAAGCTTTCTTT. Translating gives CASSTRGTAEAFF.

The rearrangement links TRBV18 to TRBJ1-1; D not certain. The CDR3 totals 13 residues. The germline V and J ends were trimmed by 2 bases and 1 base, with 5 bases remaining between them. Germline CDR1 is KGHSH and CDR2 is LQKENI. This CDR3 is CASSPGPNTEAFF. Here the CDR3 DNA reads TGTGCCAGCTCACCAGGCCCGAACACTGAAGCTTTCTTT.

The chain recombines TRBV7-9 with TRBJ1-1; 8 bases match TRBD1. Germline CDR1 reads SEHNR; CDR2 reads FQNEAQ (reference sequence). CDR3 length: 16 residues. V shed 4 bases and J 4 bases; nucleotides not matched to a gene: 11. In DNA form, the CDR3 reads TGTGCCAGCAGCTCAAATCGGACAGGGAGGGGCACTGAAGCTTTCTTT. Translated, it gives CASSSNRTGRGTEAFF.

The CDR3 spells CASSTVGQGVLLPFF. As DNA, the CDR3 is TGTGCCAGTAGTACTGTTGGGCAGGGGGTTCTCCTACCTTTCTTT. The chain recombines TRBV19 with TRBJ1-1; TRBD1 aligns across 7 bases. CDR1 is LNHDA, CDR2 SQIVND, per germline (reference sequence). This CDR3 is 15 amino acids long. After removal of 4 bases from V and 12 bases from J, the junction contained 17 bases not matched to a gene.

The chain carries TRBV5-1 and TRBJ2-1; D remains unclear. The CDR3 contains 16 residues. The V and J ends lost 1 base and 0 bases respectively, with 11 bases between them. Germline V gene lookup returns CDR1 SGHRS and CDR2 YFSETQ. For the CDR3, the DNA is TGCGCCAGCAGCTTGTCCGGTGAGCTCTCCTACAATGAGCAGTTCTTC. Translation: CASSLSGELSYNEQFF.

This chain uses TRBV25-1 with TRBJ2-1, with no clear D. The V and J ends lost 3 bases and 1 base respectively, with 13 bases between them. This CDR3 has 16 amino acids. Per the germline V gene, CDR1 is MGHDK and CDR2 is SYGVNS. As DNA, the CDR3 is TGTGCCAGCAGTGACCGGTCCCCCGGGTCCTACAATGAGCAGTTCTTC. Protein sequence: CASSDRSPGSYNEQFF.

The rearrangement links TRBV7-9 to TRBJ1-5; 7 bases agree with TRBD1. In germline, CDR1 is SEHNR, CDR2 FQNEAQ (reference sequence). This CDR3 region has 15 residues. After removal of 0 bases from V and 4 bases from J, the junction contained 3 bases not matched to a gene. CDR3: CASSLAAGGNQPQHF. In nucleotides, the CDR3 is TGTGCCAGCAGCTTAGCGGCAGGGGGAAATCAGCCCCAGCATTTT.

The gene calls are TRBV2 and TRBJ1-1; D is unclear. The V gene's germline CDR1 is SNHLY and CDR2 FYNNEI. Trimming removed 7 bases at V and 4 bases at J, with 16 bases between. CDR3 length equals 14 residues. CDR3 region: CASTPRSGLTEAFF. The CDR3, as DNA: TGTGCCAGCACCCCCCGATCTGGACTCACTGAAGCTTTCTTT.

The chain is built from TRBV2 and TRBJ1-1; no clear D gene. Trimming stripped 4 bases from V and 1 base from J, with 7 bases between. The CDR3 sequence is 13 residues long. The germline V gene encodes CDR1 SNHLY and CDR2 FYNNEI. The CDR3 sequence: CASSVEQNTEAFF. The CDR3 DNA sequence: TGTGCCAGCAGTGTCGAACAGAACACTGAAGCTTTCTTT.

V gene TRBV15 combines with J gene TRBJ1-6; D is uncertain. The CDR3 has 12 amino acids. Germline assignment: CDR1 LNHNV and CDR2 YYDKDF (reference sequence). V was pared by 2 bases and J by 8 bases, with 4 bases between. The CDR3 loop reads CATSRRDSPLHF. The CDR3 nucleotides read TGTGCCACCAGCAGAAGAGATTCACCCCTCCACTTT.

J is TRBJ2-3 and V is TRBV7-3; 11 bases match TRBD2. Per germline, CDR1 SGHTA and CDR2 FQGTGA. V dropped 5 bases and J dropped 3; count of bases not matched to a gene: 10. This CDR3 is built from 17 residues. The CDR3 spells CASSPQTSGMQTDTQYF. As DNA, the CDR3 is TGTGCCAGCAGCCCACAGACTAGCGGGATGCAGACAGATACGCAGTATTTT. Using reference TRBV7-3 and TRBJ2-3 for the parts outside the CDR3, the full variable domain is GAGVSQTPSNKVTEKGKYVELRCDPISGHTALYWYRQSLGQGPEFLIYFQGTGAADDSGLPNDRFFAVRPEGSVSTLKIQRTERGDSAVYLCASSPQTSGMQTDTQYFGPGTRLTVL.

The chain is built from TRBV27 and TRBJ2-5; 9 bases line up with TRBD2. The CDR3 runs to 18 residues. Germline V CDR1 and CDR2: MNHEY, SMNVEV (reference sequence). J gave up 2 bases and V 2 bases, and 12 bases lay outside the gene matches. CDR3 region: CASSLGVGASGEQETQYF. As DNA, the CDR3 is TGTGCCAGCAGTTTAGGCGTAGGGGCTAGCGGGGAGCAAGAGACCCAGTACTTC.

This clone was detected once. V and J are TRBV28 and TRBJ1-5; 8 bases agree with TRBD1. The CDR3 covers 14 residues. Germline CDR1 is MDHEN and CDR2 is SYDVKM. J gave up 7 bases and V 7 bases, and 9 bases lay outside the gene matches. DNA for the CDR3: TGTGCCAGCATAGCTCGGACAGGGCGGCAGCCCCAGCATTTT. Its protein product is CASIARTGRQPQHF. Full variable domain (outside the CDR3, taken from reference TRBV28 and TRBJ1-5): DVKVTQSSRYLVKRTGEKVFLECVQDMDHENMFWYRQDPGLGLRLIYFSYDVKMKEKGDIPEGYSVSREKKERFSLILESASTNQTSMYLCASIARTGRQPQHFGDGTRLSIL.

V and J are TRBV30 and TRBJ1-5, with TRBD1 as a possible D gene (6 bases). CDR1 is GTSNPN, CDR2 SVGIG, per germline (reference sequence). V lost 4 bases to trimming and J lost 5 bases, with 15 bases between them. The CDR3 has 14 residues. In DNA form, the CDR3 reads TGTGCCTGGAACCGGGGGGACACCGATCAGCCCCAGCATTTT. Translating it yields CAWNRGDTDQPQHF.